The rows below give T cell receptor beta chains drawn from one sample of a study of T cell responses to AZD1222 COVID-19 vaccine. Assay used: immunoSEQ multiplex PCR; TCRdb lists only in-frame clones, some missing. The sample lists approximately 260,000 clones; 93% were seen once. The starting material was peripheral blood, obtained on day 0 of AZD1222 vaccination. The receptors shown here come from an adult in good health. Both conserved end residues are part of each CDR3.

TRBJ1-1 TRBV5-6 CASRPGTAGPGKAFF
TRBJ1-1 TRBV3-1/TRBV3-2 CASSQDGAEAFF
TRBJ2-7 TRBV14 CASSPSWVGEKQYF
TRBJ2-3 TRBV7-3 CASSAGQGTDTQYF
TRBJ1-1 TRBV19 CARLCGGLNTEAFF
TRBJ2-1 TRBV18 CASSPPGINEQFF
TRBJ2-1 TRBV18 CASSHGQGAGEQFF
TRBJ2-7 TRBV18 CASSPRTSGTYEQYF
TRBJ2-5 TRBV7-2 CASSRQSGTQYF
TRBJ1-1 TRBV4-3 CASSQDTRMGTEAFF
TRBJ2-7 TRBV5-1 CASSWGRGYEQYF
TRBJ2-2 TRBV18 CASSPGLAGGELFF
TRBJ2-5 TRBV2 CASWRETQYF
TRBJ2-7 TRBV4-1 CASSPRGGTGVHEQYF
TRBJ2-7 TRBV2 CASSEEGGEQYF
TRBJ2-7 TRBV7-9 CASSLVFSGVLLEQYF
TRBJ1-2 TRBV28 CAITRAGYGYTF
TRBJ1-1 TRBV13 CASSPTRGSLLRAFF
TRBJ2-7 TRBV7-9 CASSPRDRTYEQYF
TRBJ2-7 TRBV11-2 CASSLDLGIHEQYF
TRBJ2-1 TRBV9 CASSVASGDEQFF
TRBJ1-4 TRBV28 CASRASDEKLFF
TRBJ2-2 TRBV9 CASSQGLAERNTGELFF
TRBJ2-1 TRBV3-1/TRBV3-2 CASSQRTIYNEQFF
TRBJ2-1 TRBV2 CASKAGPSSYNEQFF
TRBJ2-1 TRBV7-2 CASSSNRVGDEQFF
TRBJ2-7 TRBV19 CASSQDAGLGQYF
TRBJ1-2 TRBV5-4 CASSAPGGDYGYTF